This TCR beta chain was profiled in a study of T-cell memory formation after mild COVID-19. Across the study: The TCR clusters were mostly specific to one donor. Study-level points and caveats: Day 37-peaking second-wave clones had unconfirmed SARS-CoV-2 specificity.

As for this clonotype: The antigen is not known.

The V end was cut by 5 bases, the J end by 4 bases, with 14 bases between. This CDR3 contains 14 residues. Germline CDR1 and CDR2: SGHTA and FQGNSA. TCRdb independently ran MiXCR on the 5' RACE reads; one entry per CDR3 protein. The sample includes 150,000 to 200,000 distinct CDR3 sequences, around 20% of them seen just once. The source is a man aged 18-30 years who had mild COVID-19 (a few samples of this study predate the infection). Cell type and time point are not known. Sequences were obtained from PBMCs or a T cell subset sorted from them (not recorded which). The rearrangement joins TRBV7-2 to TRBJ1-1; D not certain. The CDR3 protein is CASSPFVVGTEAFF. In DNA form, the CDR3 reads TGTGCCAGCAGCCCATTCGTAGTGGGCACTGAAGCTTTCTTT.